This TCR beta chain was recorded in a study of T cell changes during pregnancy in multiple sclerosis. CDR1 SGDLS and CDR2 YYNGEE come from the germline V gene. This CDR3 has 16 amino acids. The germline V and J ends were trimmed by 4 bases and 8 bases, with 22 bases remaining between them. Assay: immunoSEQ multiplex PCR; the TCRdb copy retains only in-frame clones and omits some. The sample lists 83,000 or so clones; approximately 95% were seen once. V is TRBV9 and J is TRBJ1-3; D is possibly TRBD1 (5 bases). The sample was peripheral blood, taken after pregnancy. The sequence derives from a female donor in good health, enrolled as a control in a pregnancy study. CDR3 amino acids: CASSPLLRTPGDTIYF. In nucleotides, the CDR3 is TGTGCCAGCAGCCCTCTCCTGCGGACACCTGGGGACACCATATATTTT.